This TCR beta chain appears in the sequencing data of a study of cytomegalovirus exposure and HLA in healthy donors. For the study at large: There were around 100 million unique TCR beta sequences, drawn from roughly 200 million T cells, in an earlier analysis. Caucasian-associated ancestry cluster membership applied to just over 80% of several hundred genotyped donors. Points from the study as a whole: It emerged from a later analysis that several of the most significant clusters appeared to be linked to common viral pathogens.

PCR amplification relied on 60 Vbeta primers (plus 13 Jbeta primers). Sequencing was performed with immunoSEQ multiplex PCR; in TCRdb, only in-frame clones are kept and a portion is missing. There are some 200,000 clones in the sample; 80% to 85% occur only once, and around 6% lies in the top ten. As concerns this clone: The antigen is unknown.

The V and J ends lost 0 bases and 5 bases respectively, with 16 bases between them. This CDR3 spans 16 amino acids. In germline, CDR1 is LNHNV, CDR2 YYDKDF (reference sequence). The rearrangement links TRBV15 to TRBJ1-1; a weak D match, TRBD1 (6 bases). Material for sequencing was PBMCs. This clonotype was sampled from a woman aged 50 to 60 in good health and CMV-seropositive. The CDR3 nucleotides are TGTGCCACCAGCAGAGATAATCGGGGGGCGGGTACTGAAGCTTTCTTT. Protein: CATSRDNRGAGTEAFF.